This T cell receptor beta chain was recorded in a study of T cells after yellow fever vaccination. Study background: When fractions had low cell numbers, they were prepared with SMART-Seq v4 Ultra Low Input.

Regarding the study as a whole: Reappearance after the booster was observed for most primary-vaccination clones (about 95% CD4, roughly 90% CD8). Within FACS-sorted repertoires, abundant clonotypes contaminating from the bulk population could be present.

With respect to this clonotype: Its matching antigen is unknown.

For TCR, cDNA came from 5'RACE template switching, which added a universal primer site and UMIs. MiXCR, applied by TCRdb to the 5' RACE reads, yields one record per CDR3 protein. The sample carries fewer than 450,000 distinct CDR3 sequences, more than 9% recorded once. The germline CDR1 and CDR2 sequences are SGHRS and YFSETQ. This CDR3 region has 15 residues. Trimming took off 0 bases at V and 5 bases at J, with 12 bases between the two ends. This receptor was obtained from a man between 18 and 29 years old who received the YFV17D yellow fever vaccine. Sample: PBMCs, taken on the day of the first yellow fever vaccination. The chain recombines TRBV5-1 with TRBJ1-5; D might be TRBD1 (6 bases). The CDR3 bases are TGCGCCAGCAGCTTGGAAACAGGGTCCCATCAGCCCCAGCATTTT. Its protein is CASSLETGSHQPQHF.